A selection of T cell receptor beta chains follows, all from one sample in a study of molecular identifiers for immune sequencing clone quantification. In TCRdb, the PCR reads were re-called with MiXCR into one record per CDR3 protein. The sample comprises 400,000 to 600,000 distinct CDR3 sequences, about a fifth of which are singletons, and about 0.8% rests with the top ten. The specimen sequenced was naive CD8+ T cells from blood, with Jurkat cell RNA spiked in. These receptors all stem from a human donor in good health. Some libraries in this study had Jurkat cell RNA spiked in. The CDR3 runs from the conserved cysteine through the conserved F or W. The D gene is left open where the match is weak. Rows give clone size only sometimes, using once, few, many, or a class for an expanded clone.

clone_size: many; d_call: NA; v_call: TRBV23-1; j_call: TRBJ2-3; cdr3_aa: CASSQRATDTQYF; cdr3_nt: TGCGCCAGCAGTCAGAGAGCCACAGATACGCAGTATTTT
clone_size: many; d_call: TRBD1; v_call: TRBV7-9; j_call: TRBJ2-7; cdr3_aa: CASRGQSSYEQYF; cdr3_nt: TGTGCCAGCCGGGGACAGAGCTCCTACGAGCAGTACTTC
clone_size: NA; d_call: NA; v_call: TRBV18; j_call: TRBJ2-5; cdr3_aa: CASSEEYRVHSGETQYF; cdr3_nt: TGTGCCAGCTCGGAAGAGTACAGGGTACATAGCGGGGAGACCCAGTACTTC
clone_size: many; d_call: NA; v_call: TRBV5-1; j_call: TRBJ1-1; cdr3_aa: CASKGPDAEAFF; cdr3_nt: TGCGCCAGCAAGGGTCCGGACGCTGAAGCTTTCTTT
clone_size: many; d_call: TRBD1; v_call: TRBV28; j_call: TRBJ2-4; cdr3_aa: CAIPQGAAKNIQYF; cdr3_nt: TGTGCCATCCCACAGGGGGCGGCCAAAAACATTCAGTACTTC
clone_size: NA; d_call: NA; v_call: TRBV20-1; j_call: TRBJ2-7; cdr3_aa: CSARGLSGPSGRSSYEQYF; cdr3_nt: TGCAGTGCTAGAGGACTTAGCGGACCGTCGGGCAGAAGCTCCTACGAGCAGTACTTC
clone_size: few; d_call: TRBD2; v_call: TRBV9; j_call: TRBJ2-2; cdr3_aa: CASSVETSGKAGELFF; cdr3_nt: TGTGCCAGCAGCGTAGAGACTAGCGGGAAGGCCGGGGAGCTGTTTTTT
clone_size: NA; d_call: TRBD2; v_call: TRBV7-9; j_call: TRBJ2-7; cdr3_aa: CASSLWGGEQYF; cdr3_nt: TGTGCCAGCAGCTTATGGGGGGGCGAGCAGTACTTC
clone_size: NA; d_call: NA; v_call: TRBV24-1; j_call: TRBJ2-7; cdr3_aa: CATSDGEGQYF; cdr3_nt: TGTGCCACCAGTGATGGCGAAGGGCAGTACTTC
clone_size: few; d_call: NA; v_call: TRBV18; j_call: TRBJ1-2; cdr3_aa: CASSPPPGAVEWTNYGYTF; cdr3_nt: TGTGCCAGCTCACCACCCCCGGGGGCGGTAGAGTGGACTAACTATGGCTACACCTTC
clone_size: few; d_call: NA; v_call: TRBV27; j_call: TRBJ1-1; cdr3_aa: CASSLSTGYTEAFF; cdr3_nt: TGTGCCAGCAGTTTATCGACGGGGTACACTGAAGCTTTCTTT
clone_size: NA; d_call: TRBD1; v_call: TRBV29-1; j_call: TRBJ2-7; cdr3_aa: CSVEVTGVGYEQYF; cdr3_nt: TGCAGCGTTGAAGTAACAGGGGTCGGCTACGAGCAGTACTTC
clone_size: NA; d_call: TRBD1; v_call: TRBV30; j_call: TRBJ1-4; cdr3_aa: CAWSSPGQLTTNEKLFF; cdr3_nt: TGTGCCTGGAGTTCACCGGGACAGCTCACAACTAATGAAAAACTGTTTTTT
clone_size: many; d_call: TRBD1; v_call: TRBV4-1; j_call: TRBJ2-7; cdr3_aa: CASSQPGTGLGSEQYF; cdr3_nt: TGCGCCAGCAGCCAACCTGGGACAGGGTTGGGTAGCGAGCAGTACTTC
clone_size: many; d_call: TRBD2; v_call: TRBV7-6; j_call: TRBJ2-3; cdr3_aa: CASSFAGGPLDTQYF; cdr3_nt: TGTGCCAGCAGCTTCGCGGGAGGGCCTTTGGATACGCAGTATTTT
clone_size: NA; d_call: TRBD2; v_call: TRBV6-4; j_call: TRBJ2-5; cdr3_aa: CASSRTASGQETQYF; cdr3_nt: TGTGCCAGCAGTCGAACAGCTAGCGGCCAAGAGACCCAGTACTTC